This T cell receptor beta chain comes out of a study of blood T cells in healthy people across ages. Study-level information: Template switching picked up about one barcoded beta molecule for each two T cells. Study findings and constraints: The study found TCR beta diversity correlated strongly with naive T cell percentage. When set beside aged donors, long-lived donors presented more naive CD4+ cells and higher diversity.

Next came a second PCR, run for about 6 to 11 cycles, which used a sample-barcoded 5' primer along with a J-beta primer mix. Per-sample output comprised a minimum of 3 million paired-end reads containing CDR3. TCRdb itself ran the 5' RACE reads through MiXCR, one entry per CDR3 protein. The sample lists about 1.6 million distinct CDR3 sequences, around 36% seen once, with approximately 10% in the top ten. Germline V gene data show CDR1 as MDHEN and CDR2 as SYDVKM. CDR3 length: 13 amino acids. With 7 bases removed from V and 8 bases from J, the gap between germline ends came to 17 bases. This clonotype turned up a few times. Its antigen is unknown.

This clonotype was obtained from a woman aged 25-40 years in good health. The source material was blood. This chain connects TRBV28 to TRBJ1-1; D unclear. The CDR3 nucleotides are TGTGCCAGCATTGATTTCGGTGGAGGGGAAGCTTTCTTT. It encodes CASIDFGGGEAFF.